The 10 T cell receptor beta chains reported below all come from one sample, sequenced in a study of shared clonotypes between healthy human individuals. Measured with immunoSEQ multiplex PCR; TCRdb has only the in-frame clones, and not every one. The table lists about 680,000 clones, about two thirds of them singletons. The sequenced sample was memory CD4+ T cells sorted from blood. The subset is: CD45RA-negative fraction. The source is a young woman in good health.

This clone has more than one count but fewer than ten. The chain uses TRBV29-1 and TRBJ1-4; TRBD1 agrees at 9 bases. In germline, CDR1 is SQVTM, CDR2 ANQGSEA. Germline trimming cut 8 bases from V and 7 bases from J; bases unmatched to any gene: 5. The CDR3 spans 12 residues. The CDR3 loop reads CSTRDRAEKLFF. The CDR3 region has the DNA TGCAGCACCCGGGACAGGGCTGAAAAACTGTTTTTT.

The genes are TRBV5-4 and TRBJ2-7, with D hard to call. Germline V CDR1 and CDR2: SGHNT, YYREEE (reference sequence). Trimming pared 2 bases from V and 3 bases from J, leaving 3 bases between. The CDR3 totals 11 residues. CDR3: CASSFLYEQYF. The CDR3 DNA sequence: TGTGCCAGCAGCTTTCTCTACGAGCAGTACTTC.

The V and J genes are TRBV7-6 and TRBJ2-2; D is perhaps TRBD2 (5 bases). Germline V CDR1 and CDR2: SGHVS, FNYEAQ. The V gene lost 5 bases and the J gene lost 7 bases, with 8 bases spanning the gap. This CDR3 comprises 12 residues. CDR3 region: CASSAGFGELFF. The CDR3 coding sequence is TGTGCCAGCAGCGCGGGCTTCGGGGAGCTGTTTTTT.

The chain is built from TRBV5-4 and TRBJ2-5, with 9 bases fitting TRBD2. CDR3 size: 19 residues. The V and J ends lost 4 bases and 3 bases, in that order; junction bases with no gene match: 19. The germline gives CDR1 SGHNT, CDR2 YYREEE (reference sequence). CDR3 amino acids: CASSTAGTSSRFGEETQYF. The CDR3 nucleotides read TGTGCCAGCAGCACCGCCGGGACTAGCAGCCGATTTGGGGAAGAGACCCAGTACTTC.

The V call is TRBV19, the J call TRBJ1-4; tentative D call: TRBD1 (5 bases). This CDR3 spans 14 amino acids. Germline V gene data show CDR1 as LNHDA and CDR2 as SQIVND (reference sequence). Trimming took 3 bases from V and 8 from J, leaving 13 bases between them. The CDR3, as DNA: TGTGCCAGTAGTATGCGTGGGGCCGGCGAAAAACTGTTTTTT. It codes for CASSMRGAGEKLFF.

The chain links TRBV28 to TRBJ2-7; TRBD2 aligns across 7 bases. The V and J ends lost 5 bases and 1 base, in that order; junction bases with no gene match: 11. The CDR3 spans 16 residues. Looked up from germline, CDR1 is MDHEN and CDR2 is SYDVKM. CDR3 in amino acids: CASSASPGDYSYEQYF. CDR3 DNA: TGTGCCAGCAGTGCCTCCCCCGGGGACTATTCCTACGAGCAGTACTTC.

The V gene is TRBV2, the J gene TRBJ1-4; D is perhaps TRBD1 (6 bases). The length of the CDR3 is 15 residues. In germline, CDR1 is SNHLY, CDR2 FYNNEI. Trimming removed 2 bases from V and 5 bases from J, with 12 bases in between. The CDR3 DNA reads TGTGCCAGCAGTGAAAGGGGGATGGGGAATGAAAAACTGTTTTTT. Its translation is CASSERGMGNEKLFF.

As to this clone: In the same sample, other DNA sequences code for this CDR3. The CDR3 DNA reads TGTGCCAGCGGGCGAGCGAACACCGGGGAGCTGTTTTTT. Protein sequence: CASGRANTGELFF. The chain recombines TRBV19 with TRBJ2-2, with D uncertain. This CDR3 contains 13 residues. Deletions cut 9 bases from V and 0 bases from J, with 8 bases between. Germline V lookup: CDR1 LNHDA, CDR2 SQIVND (reference sequence).

This chain connects TRBV9 to TRBJ2-1; 7 positions match TRBD1. The CDR3 runs to 15 residues. The germline V gene encodes CDR1 SGDLS and CDR2 YYNGEE. Losses at the gene ends were 0 bases for V and 4 bases for J; bases not matched to a gene: 4. The CDR3 DNA sequence: TGTGCCAGCAGCGTAGTCACAGGGGTGTACAATGAGCAGTTCTTC. Its translation is CASSVVTGVYNEQFF.

There are a few counts of this clone. For the CDR3, the DNA is TGCGCCAGCAGCCAAGCAGGTAGTAATGAAAAACTGTTTTTT. It translates to CASSQAGSNEKLFF. The rearrangement links TRBV5-1 to TRBJ1-4, with D uncertain. This CDR3 has 14 residues. Trimming removed 4 bases at V and 4 bases at J, with 11 bases between. Germline values: CDR1 SGHRS, CDR2 YFSETQ. The whole variable domain, remainder taken from reference TRBV5-1 and TRBJ1-4, is KAGVTQTPRYLIKTRGQQVTLSCSPISGHRSVSWYQQTPGQGLQFLFEYFSETQRNKGNFPGRFSGRQFSNSRSEMNVSTLELGDSALYLCASSQAGSNEKLFFGSGTQLSVL.